The 21 T cell receptor beta chains listed next were all sequenced from one sample in a study of early T cells in non-severe SARS-CoV-2 infection. TCRdb processed the 5' RACE reads anew with MiXCR; each CDR3 protein has one entry. The sample lists around 50,000 distinct CDR3 sequences, approximately 6% occurring once. The sample taken for sequencing was whole blood. These receptors came from an adult who was a healthcare worker with PCR-confirmed SARS-CoV-2 infection or an uninfected control (not recorded which).

This clonotype was seen only a few times. The chain couples TRBV7-3 to TRBJ2-3; 13 bases fit TRBD2. CDR1 is SGHTA, CDR2 FQGTGA, per germline. V dropped 3 bases and J dropped 6; count of bases not matched to a gene: 9. CDR3 length: 17 residues. CDR3 residues: CASSLNAPGLAGDTQYF. CDR3 DNA sequence: TGTGCCAGCAGCTTGAACGCTCCGGGACTAGCGGGGGATACGCAGTATTTT.

Many counts were recorded for this clonotype. The chain uses TRBV4-1 and TRBJ1-5, with D hard to call. The CDR3 sequence is 15 residues long. Trimming shortened V by 3 bases and J by 6 bases, and 15 bases separated the two germline ends. The germline V gene encodes CDR1 MGHRA and CDR2 YSYEKL. CDR3 sequence (DNA): TGCGCCAGCAGCCAGGGATCTGGCGGTTTTCAGCCCCAGCATTTT. It specifies CASSQGSGGFQPQHF.

This clonotype was seen at least ten times. The rearrangement joins TRBV19 to TRBJ2-3, with a tentative D call TRBD2 (6 bases). CDR1 is LNHDA and CDR2 is SQIVND in the germline V gene (reference sequence). This CDR3 is built from 15 residues. Trimming removed 1 base at V and 3 bases at J, with 11 bases between. CDR3: CASSIARGWTDTQYF. CDR3 nucleotides: TGTGCCAGTAGTATAGCACGGGGGTGGACAGATACGCAGTATTTT.

The table lists this clonotype with many counts. One end of the junction does not line up with germline, which may come from a read error. The chain is built from TRBV20-1 and TRBJ2-6; 7 bases line up with TRBD2. This CDR3 is built from 14 residues. The germline CDR1 and CDR2 sequences are DFQATT and SNEGSKA (reference sequence). The CDR3 loop reads CSARAGSGANVLTF. The CDR3 bases are TGCAGTGCCAGAGCGGGGAGTGGGGCCAACGTCCTGACTTTC.

This clonotype was seen repeatedly, ten times or more. V and J are TRBV6-5 and TRBJ1-5; D is undetermined. This CDR3 comprises 13 residues. Per germline, CDR1 MNHEY and CDR2 SVGAGI. V lost 6 bases and J 0 bases, leaving 6 bases between the germline ends. DNA for the CDR3: TGTGCCAGCAGGCGAGATAGCAATCAGCCCCAGCATTTT. Encoded protein: CASRRDSNQPQHF.

In this sample, this clonotype turned up a few times. V gene TRBV12-3 or TRBV12-4 combines with J gene TRBJ2-2; D perhaps matches TRBD2 (6 bases). The V end was cut by 3 bases, the J end by 5 bases, with 13 bases between. This CDR3 is 15 amino acids long. This CDR3 is CASSFFLGGTGELFF. DNA for the CDR3: TGTGCCAGCAGTTTTTTCTTGGGGGGAACCGGGGAGCTGTTTTTT.

The chain uses TRBV5-1 and TRBJ2-7, with D possibly matching TRBD2 (5 bases). Trimming removed 4 bases from V and 4 bases from J, with 18 bases in between. There are 15 residues in the CDR3. Germline-derived CDR1 and CDR2 are SGHRS and YFSETQ. The CDR3 region has the DNA TGCGCCAGCAGCAGGGCGTCCGGGGAGACTTACGAGCAGTACTTC. It encodes CASSRASGETYEQYF.

This clonotype came up many times. The V gene is TRBV7-9, the J gene TRBJ1-4; no firm D call. V was shortened by 2 bases and J by 1 base, with 5 bases between the two germline ends. Germline V gene sequence: CDR1 SEHNR, CDR2 FQNEAQ (reference sequence). The CDR3 covers 14 residues. The CDR3 nucleotides are TGTGCCAGCAGCTTATCTGGAACTAATGAAAAACTGTTTTTT. It codes for CASSLSGTNEKLFF.

This clonotype was recorded at least ten times. The chain uses TRBV11-2 and TRBJ2-7; 9 bases fit TRBD1. Germline V gene data show CDR1 as SGHAT and CDR2 as FQNNGV. The CDR3 is made up of 16 amino acids. With V trimmed by 1 base and J by 8 bases, 12 bases remained unmatched. The CDR3 is CASSLAAGTGTTKQYF. CDR3 sequence (DNA): TGTGCCAGCAGCTTAGCGGCAGGGACAGGGACTACGAAGCAGTACTTC.

This clonotype was observed a handful of times. This rearrangement joins TRBV5-1 to TRBJ1-2; 7 bases match TRBD1. The trim removed 0 bases at V and 8 bases at J, leaving 10 bases unmatched. CDR1 is SGHRS and CDR2 is YFSETQ in the germline V gene. There are 15 residues in the CDR3. The DNA of the CDR3 is TGCGCCAGCAGCTTGGGACAGGGAAGAATACGGGGCTACACCTTC. As protein: CASSLGQGRIRGYTF.

This clonotype was seen repeatedly, ten times or more. The chain recombines TRBV18 with TRBJ2-5, with 7 bases matching TRBD1. CDR1 and CDR2 (germline): KGHSH, LQKENI. The ends lost 3 bases at V and 5 bases at J; junction bases unmatched: 12. CDR3 size: 16 residues. CDR3 loop: CASSPKPTGNGETQYF. Written as DNA, the CDR3 is TGTGCCAGCTCACCTAAGCCGACAGGGAACGGTGAGACCCAGTACTTC.

The rearrangement joins TRBV3-1 to TRBJ1-2; the D gene is possibly TRBD1 (6 bases). The CDR3 spans 12 residues. Looked up from germline, CDR1 is LGHDT and CDR2 is YNNKEL (reference sequence). V dropped 4 bases and J dropped 8 bases, with 11 bases sitting between them. In nucleotides, the CDR3 is TGTGCCAGCAGCCCAACAGGGATCGGCTACACCTTC. It translates to CASSPTGIGYTF. The full variable domain, rest sourced from reference TRBV3-1 and TRBJ1-2, is DTAVSQTPKYLVTQMGNDKSIKCEQNLGHDTMYWYKQDSKKFLKIMFSYNNKELIINETVPNRFSPKSPDKAHLNLHINSLELGDSAVYFCASSPTGIGYTFGSGTRLTVV.

The gene calls are TRBV12-5 and TRBJ1-1; no definite D call. V lost 3 bases, J lost 6 bases, and 8 bases lay in between. The CDR3 runs to 12 residues. The germline gives CDR1 LGHNT, CDR2 FRNRAP. The CDR3 spells CASGFGLSEAFF. For the CDR3, the DNA is TGTGCTAGTGGTTTCGGCTTGTCTGAAGCTTTCTTT.

This clonotype came up many times. This chain uses TRBV10-3 with TRBJ2-1; TRBD2 aligns across 7 bases. CDR1 ENHRY and CDR2 SYGVKD come from the germline V gene. With V trimmed by 2 bases and J by 2 bases, 6 bases remained unmatched. The CDR3 is 16 residues long. The DNA for the CDR3 is TGTGCCATCAGTGAGGATATGGGACTACCCTACAATGAGCAGTTCTTC. Amino acids: CAISEDMGLPYNEQFF.

At least ten counts were recorded for this clonotype. The chain combines TRBV11-2 with TRBJ1-5; unclear D gene. The CDR3 runs to 13 residues. Germline V gives CDR1 SGHAT, CDR2 FQNNGV. Trimming removed 1 base from V and 4 bases from J, with 5 bases in between. The CDR3 protein is CASSLGVNQPQHF. The CDR3 DNA reads TGTGCCAGCAGCTTAGGTGTAAATCAGCCCCAGCATTTT. Using reference TRBV11-2 and TRBJ1-5 for the parts outside the CDR3, the full variable domain is EAGVAQSPRYKIIEKRQSVAFWCNPISGHATLYWYQQILGQGPKLLIQFQNNGVVDDSQLPKDRFSAERLKGVDSTLKIQPAKLEDSAVYLCASSLGVNQPQHFGDGTRLSIL.

This clonotype has at least ten counts. The chain combines TRBV10-3 with TRBJ2-1; 7 positions agree with TRBD2. Looked up from germline, CDR1 is ENHRY and CDR2 is SYGVKD. Unmatched junction bases numbered 13, after V lost 2 bases and J lost 3 bases. The CDR3 contains 18 residues. The CDR3 bases are TGTGCCATCAGTGAGCCTGCCAAGGCGGGGGTATACTACAATGAGCAGTTCTTC. This codes for CAISEPAKAGVYYNEQFF.

This clonotype has only a few counts. The CDR3 spells CATSDTDRGYGTDTQYF. Here the CDR3 DNA reads TGTGCCACCAGTGACACCGACCGGGGGTACGGCACAGATACGCAGTATTTT. V gene TRBV24-1 combines with J gene TRBJ2-3; D is possibly TRBD2 (6 bases). Between the trimmed V and J ends, which lost 4 bases and 1 base, there was a span of 17 bases. The CDR3 is made up of 17 amino acids. The germline V gene has CDR1 KGHDR and CDR2 SFDVKD.

This clonotype was seen repeatedly, ten times or more. The gene calls are TRBV20-1 and TRBJ1-6, with 8 bases identical to TRBD1. V was pared by 7 bases and J by 9 bases, with 8 bases of the junction left unmatched. The CDR3 has 13 amino acids. Germline CDR1 and CDR2: DFQATT and SNEGSKA (reference sequence). This CDR3 is CSVSTGDSSPLHF. The CDR3 nucleotides read TGCAGTGTCTCGACAGGGGACAGTTCACCCCTCCACTTT.

This clonotype was seen repeatedly, ten times or more. The chain employs TRBV28 and TRBJ2-7; D is possibly TRBD2 (6 bases). Looked up from germline, CDR1 is MDHEN and CDR2 is SYDVKM. The germline V and J ends were trimmed by 6 bases and 4 bases, with 13 bases remaining between them. The CDR3 is made up of 13 amino acids. CDR3 amino acids: CASSRGGEYEQYF. The DNA of the CDR3 is TGTGCCAGCAGCCGGGGCGGGGAGTACGAGCAGTACTTC.

This clonotype was observed many times. V gene TRBV6-6 combines with J gene TRBJ1-3; D not certain. The V end was cut by 3 bases, the J end by 0 bases, with 21 bases between. The CDR3 is 19 amino acids. Germline values: CDR1 MNHNY, CDR2 SVGAGI (reference sequence). In nucleotides, the CDR3 is TGTGCCAGCAGTTATGGAGTGGCGAGGAGCCAAGGCTCTGGAAACACCATATATTTT. Protein product: CASSYGVARSQGSGNTIYF.

This clonotype was detected ten times or more. J is TRBJ1-6 and V is TRBV6-1; D not resolved. V lost 4 bases and J lost 6, with 13 bases in between. The CDR3 loop spans 15 amino acids. The V gene's germline CDR1 is MNHNS and CDR2 SASEGT. CDR3 DNA sequence: TGTGCCAGCAGTGGACCAGGACTTGGTAATTCACCCCTCCACTTT. This translates into CASSGPGLGNSPLHF.